A selection of T cell receptor beta chains follows, all from one sample in a study of Ad26.COV2.S vaccination and SARS-CoV-2 variants. Generated by immunoSEQ multiplex PCR, the TCRdb table keeps only in-frame clones and is missing some. The sample includes about 420,000 clones, roughly 90% of them seen just once. The source material was peripheral blood, sampled in a trial of Ad26.COV2.S vaccine versus placebo. Receptor source: a person aged 18-65 years who received the Ad26.COV2.S COVID-19 vaccine or a placebo. Each CDR3 is given with its conserved first and last residue. D genes are given only for firm matches. Where a row states a size, it is once, few, many or the class of an expanded clone; other rows omit it.

V	J	size	D	CDR3	DNA
TRBV29-1	TRBJ2-1	NA	NA	CSVVGGLGEQFF	TGCAGCGTTGTAGGGGGGCTGGGTGAGCAGTTCTTC
TRBV3-1/TRBV3-2	TRBJ2-7	NA	NA	CASSPSGVGEQYF	TGTGCCAGCAGCCCCTCCGGGGTAGGTGAGCAGTACTTC
TRBV10-3	TRBJ2-5	once	NA	CAIALGGDQETQYF	TGTGCCATCGCCCTCGGGGGAGACCAAGAGACCCAGTACTTC
TRBV9	TRBJ1-4	NA	NA	CASSVGGGGGKLFF	TGTGCCAGCAGCGTAGGAGGCGGCGGTGGAAAACTGTTTTTT
TRBV3-1/TRBV3-2	TRBJ2-1	few	NA	CASSHADGGEQFF	TGTGCCAGCAGCCACGCCGATGGGGGGGAGCAGTTCTTC
TRBV6-6	TRBJ1-2	NA	NA	CASSGGTLANYGYTF	TGTGCCAGCAGTGGCGGGACGTTAGCTAACTATGGCTACACCTTC
TRBV7-2	TRBJ2-2	NA	NA	CASSLALSGFGGELFF	TGTGCCAGCAGCTTAGCGCTATCAGGGTTCGGGGGGGAGCTGTTTTTT
TRBV21-1	TRBJ2-7	NA	NA	CASSKGGGPPLKYEQYF	TGTGCCAGCAGCAAAGGGGGGGGGCCGCCCCTTAAATACGAGCAGTACTTC
TRBV5-4	TRBJ2-1	NA	NA	CASSLGRTDLYNEQFF	TGTGCCAGCAGCTTGGGTAGGACAGATCTATACAATGAGCAGTTCTTC
TRBV19	TRBJ1-2	NA	NA	CASSIGGYLLDYGYTF	TGTGCCAGTAGTATTGGCGGGTACCTTCTCGACTATGGCTACACCTTC
TRBV28	TRBJ2-5	NA	NA	CASSLPGSGGFAAQYF	TGTGCCAGCAGTTTACCCGGGTCTGGGGGATTCGCGGCCCAGTACTTC
TRBV6-4	TRBJ2-1	NA	TRBD2	CASSDSWGGVGEQFF	TGTGCCAGCAGTGACTCTTGGGGGGGAGTGGGTGAGCAGTTCTTC
TRBV5-1	TRBJ2-1	NA	TRBD2	CASSLTSGGTGEQFF	TGCGCCAGCAGCTTGACTAGCGGGGGGACTGGTGAGCAGTTCTTC